The sequence of this T cell receptor beta chain was determined in a study of blood T cell repertoires in COVID-19. Assay used: immunoSEQ multiplex PCR; TCRdb lists only in-frame clones, some missing. The sample yields around 250,000 clones, around 90% seen once. This clone was found once. Which cohort a participant joined came from the clinical history participants gave. Per germline, CDR1 SGHAT and CDR2 FQNNGV. With 4 bases clipped from V and 3 bases from J, the junction kept 7 bases outside the gene matches. The CDR3 runs 15 residues. This receptor was identified in a woman aged 45-59 years who had recovered from COVID-19. The source material was PBMCs or T cells enriched from blood (not recorded which). The chain carries TRBV11-2 and TRBJ2-3; 7 positions match TRBD1. The CDR3: CASSSLDRETDTQYF. The CDR3 DNA reads TGTGCCAGCAGCTCTCTTGACAGGGAAACAGATACGCAGTATTTT.